The next 26 T cell receptor beta chains were all read from a single sample in a study of cytomegalovirus exposure and HLA in healthy donors. PCR employed 60 Vbeta and 13 Jbeta primers. TCRdb's copy holds only in-frame clones and misses some; the assay was immunoSEQ multiplex PCR. The data contain 130,000 to 150,000 clones, 78% of them singletons. Input material: PBMCs. The receptors shown here come from a male donor in good health and CMV-seronegative.

V usage is TRBV11-2 and J usage is TRBJ2-5; 14 bases match TRBD2. V gave up 5 bases and J gave up 5 bases; unmatched junction bases: 4. Germline V gives CDR1 SGHAT, CDR2 FQNNGV. CDR3 length: 15 residues. The CDR3 DNA is TGTGCCAGCAGCGTTAGGACTAGCGGGAGGGAGACCCAGTACTTC. It yields the protein CASSVRTSGRETQYF.

The chain uses TRBV5-1 and TRBJ2-1; 14 bases line up with TRBD2. Germline V gene data show CDR1 as SGHRS and CDR2 as YFSETQ. V lost 3 bases to trimming and J lost 2 bases; unmatched junction nucleotides: 7. CDR3 length: 18 residues. The CDR3 DNA reads as TGCGCCAGCAGCTCGCCGGGACTAGCGGGAGCGGCCTACAATGAGCAGTTCTTC. Its protein product is CASSSPGLAGAAYNEQFF. Combining the CDR3 with reference TRBV5-1 and TRBJ2-1 gives the whole variable domain KAGVTQTPRYLIKTRGQQVTLSCSPISGHRSVSWYQQTPGQGLQFLFEYFSETQRNKGNFPGRFSGRQFSNSRSEMNVSTLELGDSALYLCASSSPGLAGAAYNEQFFGPGTRLTVL.

The V and J genes are TRBV30 and TRBJ2-5; TRBD2 might be the D (6 bases). In germline, CDR1 is GTSNPN, CDR2 SVGIG (reference sequence). The CDR3 is 13 amino acids. With 0 bases removed from V and 5 bases from J, the gap between germline ends came to 10 bases. The CDR3 nucleotides are TGTGCCTGGAGTGTCGGGGGAGTCGAGACCCAGTACTTC. This sequence encodes CAWSVGGVETQYF.

This chain uses TRBV7-2 with TRBJ1-5, with 7 nucleotides matching TRBD1. V gave up 5 bases and J gave up 4 bases; unmatched junction bases: 2. This CDR3 has 13 residues. Germline-derived CDR1 and CDR2 are SGHTA and FQGNSA. CDR3 amino acids: CASSPGGNQPQHF. DNA for the CDR3: TGTGCCAGCAGCCCAGGGGGAAATCAGCCCCAGCATTTT.

With regard to this clone: The sample holds other DNA sequences that translate to the same CDR3. This chain connects TRBV27 to TRBJ1-1, with a weak D call TRBD1 (6 bases). This CDR3 is 13 amino acids long. Germline values: CDR1 MNHEY, CDR2 SMNVEV (reference sequence). The V end lost 0 bases, the J end lost 5 bases, and 7 bases lay between the germline ends. CDR3: CASSLSRGTEAFF. For the CDR3, the DNA is TGTGCCAGCAGTTTATCCAGGGGAACTGAAGCTTTCTTT.

The genes are TRBV5-1 and TRBJ2-3; no definite D call. The CDR3 spans 16 residues. Germline V gene sequence: CDR1 SGHRS, CDR2 YFSETQ. V was trimmed by 0 bases and J by 4 bases, leaving 15 bases between them. CDR3 sequence (DNA): TGCGCCAGCAGCTTGGAGCCGGTTAACCCCGCAGATACGCAGTATTTT. Translated: CASSLEPVNPADTQYF. Full variable domain (missing parts from reference TRBV5-1 and TRBJ2-3): KAGVTQTPRYLIKTRGQQVTLSCSPISGHRSVSWYQQTPGQGLQFLFEYFSETQRNKGNFPGRFSGRQFSNSRSEMNVSTLELGDSALYLCASSLEPVNPADTQYFGPGTRLTVL.

This clone showed up just once. This rearrangement joins TRBV4-2 to TRBJ1-3; D is possibly TRBD1 (5 bases). This CDR3 has 15 amino acids. Germline V CDR1 and CDR2: LGHNA, YNFKEQ. The germline V and J ends were trimmed by 0 bases and 5 bases, with 11 bases remaining between them. The CDR3 protein is CASSQEMGLRNTIYF. The CDR3 DNA follows: TGTGCCAGCAGCCAAGAGATGGGGCTGAGAAACACCATATATTTT.

This sequence joins TRBV25-1 and TRBJ1-6; TRBD1 matches at 8 bases. CDR1 and CDR2 from the germline V gene are MGHDK and SYGVNS. This CDR3 is built from 16 residues. After removal of 8 bases from V and 7 bases from J, the junction contained 13 bases not matched to a gene. The CDR3 loop is CASRQTSTGVNSPLHF. For the CDR3, the DNA is TGTGCCAGCCGTCAAACTTCGACAGGGGTCAATTCACCCCTCCACTTT. Looking up the rest from reference TRBV25-1 and TRBJ1-6 gives the full variable domain: EADIYQTPRYLVIGTGKKITLECSQTMGHDKMYWYQQDPGMELHLIHYSYGVNSTEKGDLSSESTVSRIRTEHFPLTLESARPSHTSQYLCASRQTSTGVNSPLHFGNGTRLTVT.

This chain uses TRBV30 with TRBJ1-4; D gene uncertain. The germline gives CDR1 GTSNPN, CDR2 SVGIG (reference sequence). The V end was cut by 6 bases, the J end by 0 bases, with 11 bases between. There are 14 residues in the CDR3. CDR3 DNA: TGTGCCTGTGCCGGGTCTTCAACTAATGAAAAACTGTTTTTT. Protein product: CACAGSSTNEKLFF.

This clone has just a few counts. V gene TRBV9 combines with J gene TRBJ2-3; D unclear. Trimming cost V 4 bases and J 2 bases, with 5 bases left between them. This CDR3 has 12 amino acids. Germline V gene sequence: CDR1 SGDLS, CDR2 YYNGEE. The CDR3 DNA reads as TGTGCCAGCAGCTTAAACACAGATACGCAGTATTTT. This translates into CASSLNTDTQYF.

V is TRBV5-6 and J is TRBJ2-1, with D possibly being TRBD2 (5 bases). The germline V gene has CDR1 SGHDT and CDR2 YYEEEE. This CDR3 is 17 amino acids long. The V gene lost 3 bases and the J gene lost 0 bases, with 16 bases spanning the gap. The CDR3 is CASSSLADLLSYNEQFF. The CDR3 bases are TGTGCCAGCAGCTCTCTAGCAGACCTCCTCTCCTACAATGAGCAGTTCTTC.

The chain uses TRBV14 and TRBJ2-3, with 12 nucleotides matching TRBD2. V shed 10 bases and J 6 bases; nucleotides not matched to a gene: 5. The CDR3 has 13 residues. Germline CDR1 SGHDN, CDR2 FVKESK. CDR3 DNA sequence: TGTGCCACCACTAGCGGGAGGCACGATACGCAGTATTTT. It yields the protein CATTSGRHDTQYF.

A word on this clone: The identical CDR3 is also encoded by other nucleotide sequences in the sample. The V gene is TRBV27, the J gene TRBJ1-6; 7 bases agree with TRBD1. V lost 3 bases, J lost 6 bases, and 2 bases stayed unmatched. Germline loops: CDR1 MNHEY, CDR2 SMNVEV (reference sequence). The CDR3 is 14 residues long. The CDR3 region has the DNA TGTGCCAGCAGTTTGCGACAGGGTAATTCACCCCTCCACTTT. Translating it yields CASSLRQGNSPLHF.

This clone was found a few times. The rearrangement links TRBV5-4 to TRBJ1-4, with a tentative D call TRBD1 (6 bases). Germline-derived CDR1 and CDR2 are SGHNT and YYREEE (reference sequence). V lost 0 bases and J lost 5, with 8 bases in between. The CDR3 is 14 residues long. Written as DNA, the CDR3 is TGTGCCAGCAGCTTGGACAGGGTGAATGAAAAACTGTTTTTT. This codes for CASSLDRVNEKLFF. Complete variable domain (other parts from reference TRBV5-4 and TRBJ1-4): ETGVTQSPTHLIKTRGQQVTLRCSSQSGHNTVSWYQQALGQGPQFIFQYYREEENGRGNFPPRFSGLQFPNYSSELNVNALELDDSALYLCASSLDRVNEKLFFGSGTQLSVL.

The rearrangement joins TRBV9 to TRBJ1-1, with D tentatively TRBD1 (5 bases). The CDR3 covers 16 residues. The ends were cut back, 0 bases at V and 1 base at J, with 13 bases in the middle. Germline V gene lookup returns CDR1 SGDLS and CDR2 YYNGEE. CDR3: CASSVGWGSGNTEAFF. CDR3 bases: TGTGCCAGCAGCGTAGGATGGGGCTCGGGGAACACTGAAGCTTTCTTT.

The rearrangement links TRBV9 to TRBJ2-1; D is perhaps TRBD2 (5 bases). The germline CDR1 and CDR2 sequences are SGDLS and YYNGEE. Trimming took 1 base from V and 5 from J, leaving 13 bases between them. The CDR3 length is 15 residues. CDR3 loop: CASSVRASSDNEQFF. CDR3 coding DNA: TGTGCCAGCAGCGTAAGGGCTAGCAGTGACAATGAGCAGTTCTTC.

The chain employs TRBV6-5 and TRBJ1-2, with 9 bases aligning to TRBD1. The CDR3 length is 15 residues. In germline, CDR1 is MNHEY, CDR2 SVGAGI. Trimming removed 2 bases from V and 8 bases from J; junction bases left unmatched: 9. The CDR3 sequence: CASSYRTGARWGYTF. The DNA for the CDR3 is TGTGCCAGCAGTTACCGGACAGGGGCAAGATGGGGCTACACCTTC.

This chain connects TRBV4-1 to TRBJ2-7; possible D gene TRBD2, 6 bases. From germline, CDR1 is MGHRA and CDR2 YSYEKL. The CDR3 runs 14 residues. V lost 9 bases and J lost 6, with 21 bases in between. CDR3 sequence: CASSWDSPSPEQYF. The CDR3 nucleotides are TGCGCCAGTAGCTGGGACTCTCCGTCTCCCGAGCAGTACTTC.

The chain carries TRBV30 and TRBJ2-1, with D possibly matching TRBD2 (5 bases). V was pared by 3 bases and J by 5 bases, with 14 bases between. CDR3 length: 14 amino acids. CDR1 and CDR2 (germline): GTSNPN, SVGIG (reference sequence). The CDR3 DNA sequence: TGTGCCTGGAGCCGGGGTTCTGGGAACAATGAGCAGTTCTTC. Amino acid sequence: CAWSRGSGNNEQFF. The variable domain in full, completed from reference TRBV30 and TRBJ2-1, reads SQTIHQWPATLVQPVGSPLSLECTVEGTSNPNLYWYRQAAGRGLQLLFYSVGIGQISSEVPQNLSASRPQDRQFILSSKKLLLSDSGFYLCAWSRGSGNNEQFFGPGTRLTVL.

The chain carries TRBV4-1 and TRBJ1-4, with 11 bases aligning to TRBD1. This CDR3 has 20 residues. The ends lost 4 bases at V and 7 bases at J; junction bases unmatched: 20. The V gene's germline CDR1 is MGHRA and CDR2 YSYEKL. The CDR3: CASSPTRTGTGGYRGEKLFF. The CDR3 region has the DNA TGCGCCAGCAGCCCTACCCGGACCGGGACAGGGGGATATAGAGGTGAAAAACTGTTTTTT.

This clone occurred once. The rearrangement uses TRBV30 and TRBJ1-1; D might be TRBD1 (5 bases). The CDR3 has 14 residues. Germline values: CDR1 GTSNPN, CDR2 SVGIG (reference sequence). V lost 4 bases, J lost 1 base, and 13 bases lay in between. This CDR3 is CAWTAGFPNTEAFF. The CDR3 region has the DNA TGTGCCTGGACAGCAGGGTTCCCGAACACTGAAGCTTTCTTT.

This rearrangement joins TRBV19 to TRBJ1-5, with a tentative D call TRBD1 (5 bases). With 3 bases removed from V and 2 bases from J, the gap between germline ends came to 17 bases. The CDR3 sequence is 17 residues long. Per germline, CDR1 LNHDA and CDR2 SQIVND (reference sequence). In DNA, the CDR3 is TGTGCCAGTAGTATCGTTCAGGGTCAAGGGGGCAATCAGCCCCAGCATTTT. Translated, it gives CASSIVQGQGGNQPQHF.

This clone was seen just once. The gene calls are TRBV30 and TRBJ2-5; TRBD2 matches 13 bases. The trim removed 3 bases at V and 5 bases at J, leaving 3 bases unmatched. Germline values: CDR1 GTSNPN, CDR2 SVGIG (reference sequence). The CDR3 has 14 amino acids. CDR3 protein: CAWRLAGGMETQYF. The CDR3 DNA reads TGTGCCTGGAGACTAGCGGGAGGGATGGAGACCCAGTACTTC.

The V gene is TRBV4-3, the J gene TRBJ2-4, with D possibly matching TRBD1 (6 bases). CDR1 and CDR2 from the germline V gene are LGHNA and YSLEER. V was shortened by 0 bases and J by 8 bases, with 20 bases between the two germline ends. CDR3 length: 17 amino acids. DNA of the CDR3: TGCGCCAGCAGCCAAGATCTAACAGGGAGTGCGAGGGACATTCAGTACTTC. This encodes CASSQDLTGSARDIQYF.

The CDR3 DNA is TGTGCCAGCAGTTCCGCGGGAGGCTACACCTTC. Protein: CASSSAGGYTF. J is TRBJ1-2 and V is TRBV28; D remains ambiguous. Trimming stripped 4 bases from V and 8 bases from J, with 8 bases between. CDR1 MDHEN and CDR2 SYDVKM come from the germline V gene. The CDR3 is 11 amino acids.

This clone was seen only a few times. The rearrangement links TRBV6-5 to TRBJ2-7; 8 bases map to TRBD1. Germline CDR1 MNHEY, CDR2 SVGAGI. The V gene end was trimmed by 1 base and the J gene end by 7 bases; junction bases not matched to a gene: 3. The CDR3 contains 13 residues. The CDR3 sequence is CASSYFTGGEQYF. As DNA, the CDR3 is TGTGCCAGCAGTTACTTTACAGGGGGAGAGCAGTACTTC.